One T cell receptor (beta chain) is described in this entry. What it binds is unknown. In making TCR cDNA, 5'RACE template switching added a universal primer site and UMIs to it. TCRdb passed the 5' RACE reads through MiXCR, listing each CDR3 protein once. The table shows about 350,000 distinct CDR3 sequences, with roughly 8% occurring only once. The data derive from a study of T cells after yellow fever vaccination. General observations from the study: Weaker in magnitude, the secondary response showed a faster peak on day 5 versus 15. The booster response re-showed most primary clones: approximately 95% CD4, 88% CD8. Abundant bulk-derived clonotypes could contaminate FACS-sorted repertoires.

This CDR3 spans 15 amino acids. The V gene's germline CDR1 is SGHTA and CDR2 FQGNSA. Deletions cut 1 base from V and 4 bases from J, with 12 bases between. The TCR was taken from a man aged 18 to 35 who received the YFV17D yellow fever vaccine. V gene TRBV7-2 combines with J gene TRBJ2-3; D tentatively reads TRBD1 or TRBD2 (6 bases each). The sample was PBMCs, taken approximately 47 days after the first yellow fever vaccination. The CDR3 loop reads CASSLVVRGPDTQYF. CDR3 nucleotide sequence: TGTGCCAGCAGCTTAGTGGTTCGGGGGCCAGATACGCAGTATTTT. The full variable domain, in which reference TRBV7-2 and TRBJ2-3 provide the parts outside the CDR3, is GAGVSQSPSNKVTEKGKDVELRCDPISGHTALYWYRQSLGQGLEFLIYFQGNSAPDKSGLPSDRFSAERTGGSVSTLTIQRTQQEDSAVYLCASSLVVRGPDTQYFGPGTRLTVL.